The 8 T cell receptor beta chains reported below all come from one sample, sequenced in a study of neurological immune-mediated disorders. TCRdb redid the calling of the 5' RACE reads with MiXCR, one entry per CDR3 protein. The repertoire consists of fewer than 30,000 distinct CDR3 sequences, with around 15% occurring once and the leading ten covering about a sixth. The material sequenced was PBMCs. These receptors all come from a woman in her 40s with HTLV-1-associated myelopathy (HAM/TSP).

The gene calls are TRBV11-2 and TRBJ1-1; no firm D call. Germline V gives CDR1 SGHAT, CDR2 FQNNGV. Between the trimmed V and J ends, which lost 7 bases and 1 base, there was a span of 13 bases. CDR3 length equals 14 residues. The DNA for the CDR3 is TGTGCCAGCAACTCTGGATCCCAGAACACTGAAGCTTTCTTT. Protein product: CASNSGSQNTEAFF.

Ten or more counts support this clonotype. The chain combines TRBV28 with TRBJ1-1; weak D call: TRBD1 (5 bases). The V and J ends lost 7 bases and 1 base respectively, with 7 bases between them. The CDR3 consists of 12 residues. Germline CDR1 reads MDHEN; CDR2 reads SYDVKM. CDR3 DNA sequence: TGTGCCAGCACAGGGCCGAACACTGAAGCTTTCTTT. Amino acids: CASTGPNTEAFF.

The rearrangement joins TRBV20-1 to TRBJ2-7; 10 bases line up with TRBD1. This CDR3 contains 14 residues. CDR1 and CDR2 (germline): DFQATT, SNEGSKA (reference sequence). Losses at the gene ends were 6 bases for V and 3 bases for J; bases not matched to a gene: 8. As DNA, the CDR3 is TGCAGTGCCGTAGGGACAGGGGTAGACTACGAGCAGTACTTC. Protein product: CSAVGTGVDYEQYF.

The table lists this clonotype with many counts. V is TRBV18 and J is TRBJ1-4; 10 bases align to TRBD1. This CDR3 has 15 amino acids. Germline values: CDR1 KGHSH, CDR2 LQKENI. V shed 1 base and J 6 bases; nucleotides not matched to a gene: 2. CDR3 in DNA: TGTGCCAGCTCACCACGTGGACAGGGGGATGAAAAACTGTTTTTT. Residues: CASSPRGQGDEKLFF.

This clonotype was detected ten times or more. The chain employs TRBV6-5 and TRBJ1-2; 10 bases align to TRBD1. CDR1 and CDR2 from the germline V gene are MNHEY and SVGAGI. The CDR3 totals 17 residues. Unmatched junction bases numbered 10, after V lost 2 bases and J lost 4 bases. The CDR3 coding sequence is TGTGCCAGCAGTTACGGGCCGGGGGACAGGGGTACCTATGGCTACACCTTC. Translated: CASSYGPGDRGTYGYTF.

This clonotype was found many times. The rearrangement uses TRBV7-3 and TRBJ2-3, with 7 bases identical to TRBD2. J gave up 6 bases and V 2 bases, and 2 bases lay outside the gene matches. CDR1 SGHTA and CDR2 FQGTGA come from the germline V gene. The CDR3 length is 13 residues. CDR3 residues: CASSLDGGDTQYF. The DNA of the CDR3 is TGTGCCAGCAGCTTAGACGGGGGGGATACGCAGTATTTT. Based on the CDR3 plus reference TRBV7-3 and TRBJ2-3, the full variable domain is GAGVSQTPSNKVTEKGKYVELRCDPISGHTALYWYRQSLGQGPEFLIYFQGTGAADDSGLPNDRFFAVRPEGSVSTLKIQRTERGDSAVYLCASSLDGGDTQYFGPGTRLTVL.

This clonotype is medium-sized (0.01 to 0.1%). The chain employs TRBV9 and TRBJ2-7; TRBD2 agrees at 8 bases. This CDR3 has 15 residues. Germline CDR1 and CDR2: SGDLS and YYNGEE. J was trimmed by 2 bases and V by 2 bases; bases with no gene match: 6. The CDR3 DNA is TGTGCCAGCAGCGTCCGTGATAGCGGGGCCTACGAGCAGTACTTC. It translates to CASSVRDSGAYEQYF. Full variable domain (rest looked up from reference TRBV9 and TRBJ2-7): DSGVTQTPKHLITATGQRVTLRCSPRSGDLSVYWYQQSLDQGLQFLIQYYNGEERAKGNILERFSAQQFPDLHSELNLSSLELGDSALYFCASSVRDSGAYEQYFGPGTRLTVT.

This clonotype showed up many times. CDR3 sequence: CASGITAETQYF. As DNA, the CDR3 is TGCGCCAGCGGGATAACCGCGGAGACCCAGTACTTC. The gene calls are TRBV5-1 and TRBJ2-5; D remains ambiguous. Trimming shortened V by 7 bases and J by 5 bases, and 12 bases separated the two germline ends. The V gene's germline CDR1 is SGHRS and CDR2 YFSETQ. This CDR3 spans 12 amino acids.